This T cell receptor (beta chain) was recorded in a study of CXCR3-negative and CXCR3-positive naive CD8 T cells. CDR1 is SGHDN, CDR2 FVKESK, per germline. The CDR3 covers 13 residues. The sorter processed each CD8+ T cell subset in triplicate at 250,000 to 300,000 cells apiece. 5' RACE that incorporated UMI labels was used to prepare the TRB cDNA libraries. Following a re-call of the 5' RACE reads, TCRdb has one entry per CDR3 protein and lacks DNA. The sample holds about 40,000 distinct CDR3 sequences. The sequenced sample consisted of memory CD8+ T cells from blood. This clonotype was sampled from a human donor in good health. Some clones in this sample may be carry-over from other donors' samples. V usage is TRBV14 and J usage is TRBJ1-1. CDR3: CASSQDRAPEAFF. Full variable domain (missing parts from reference TRBV14 and TRBJ1-1): EAGVTQFPSHSVIEKGQTVTLRCDPISGHDNLYWYRRVMGKEIKFLLHFVKESKQDESGMPNNRFLAERTGGTYSTLKVQPAELEDSGVYFCASSQDRAPEAFFGQGTRLTVV.